This T cell receptor (beta chain) was documented in a study of shared clonotypes between healthy human individuals. CD8 cells classed as naive were CD45RO-negative and positively selected for CCR7, excluding terminally differentiated effector memory CD45RA+ cells. Germline V gene data show CDR1 as LNHDA and CDR2 as SQIVND (reference sequence). The V end lost 0 bases, the J end lost 2 bases, and 11 bases lay between the germline ends. The length of the CDR3 is 16 residues. Using immunoSEQ multiplex PCR, the repertoire was profiled, and TCRdb retains in-frame clones only, with some absent. This table has millions of clones, about 95% appearing once.

The specimen sequenced was naive CD8+ T cells sorted from blood. The sequence was obtained from a man in his late teens or twenties in good health. The rearrangement joins TRBV19 to TRBJ1-3, with a weak D call TRBD1 (5 bases). Here the CDR3 reads CASSIDPPGTGNTIYF. The CDR3 DNA follows: TGTGCCAGTAGTATAGATCCCCCAGGGACTGGAAACACCATATATTTT.